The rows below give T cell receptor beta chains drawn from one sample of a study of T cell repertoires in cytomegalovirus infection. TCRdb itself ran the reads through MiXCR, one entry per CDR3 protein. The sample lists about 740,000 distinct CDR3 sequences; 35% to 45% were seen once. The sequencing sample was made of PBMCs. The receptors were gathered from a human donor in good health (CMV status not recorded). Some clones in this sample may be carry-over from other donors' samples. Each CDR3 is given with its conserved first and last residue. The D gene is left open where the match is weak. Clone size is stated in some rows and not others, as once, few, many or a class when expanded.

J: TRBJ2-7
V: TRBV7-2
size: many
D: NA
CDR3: CASSDRDPKNF
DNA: TGTGCCAGCAGCGACCGGGACCCCAAGAACTTC

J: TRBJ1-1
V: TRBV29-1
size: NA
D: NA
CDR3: CSVKGWTEMNTEAFF
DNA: TGCAGCGTCAAGGGGTGGACAGAGATGAACACTGAAGCTTTCTTT

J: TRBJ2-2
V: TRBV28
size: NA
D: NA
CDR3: CASSSRIRGNTGELFF
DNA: TGTGCCAGCAGTTCCCGAATCAGGGGGAACACCGGGGAGCTGTTTTTT

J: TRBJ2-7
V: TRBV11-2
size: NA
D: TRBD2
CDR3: CASSLGGVAGGPRNYEQYF
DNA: TGTGCCAGCAGCTTAGGGGGGGTAGCGGGAGGGCCGAGGAACTACGAGCAGTACTTC

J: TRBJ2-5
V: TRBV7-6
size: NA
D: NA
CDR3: CASRSWQRTQETQYF
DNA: TGTGCCAGCAGGTCCTGGCAGCGGACCCAAGAGACCCAGTACTTC

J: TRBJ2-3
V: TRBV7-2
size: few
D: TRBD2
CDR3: CASSPGGLVKDTQYF
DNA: TGTGCCAGCAGCCCGGGGGGGCTAGTTAAAGATACGCAGTATTTT

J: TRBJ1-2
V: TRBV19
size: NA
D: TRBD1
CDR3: CASSITGGLGYTF
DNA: TGTGCCAGTAGTATAACAGGGGGCCTTGGCTACACCTTC

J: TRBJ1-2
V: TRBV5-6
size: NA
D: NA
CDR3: CASSLIRHLDYGYTF
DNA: TGTGCCAGCAGCTTGATCCGGCACCTCGACTATGGCTACACCTTC

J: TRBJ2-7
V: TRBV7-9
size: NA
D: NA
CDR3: CATTGITYEQYF
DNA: TGTGCCACCACAGGGATAACCTACGAGCAGTACTTC

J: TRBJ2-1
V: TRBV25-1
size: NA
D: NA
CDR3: CASRRAGIHNEQFF
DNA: TGTGCCAGCCGCCGGGCTGGAATTCACAATGAGCAGTTCTTC

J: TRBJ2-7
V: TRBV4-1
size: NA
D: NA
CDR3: CSSSQELELAYEQYF
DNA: TGCTCCAGCAGCCAGGAACTAGAACTTGCTTACGAGCAGTACTTC

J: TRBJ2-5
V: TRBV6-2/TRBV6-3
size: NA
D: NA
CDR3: CASSYRELPETQYF
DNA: TGTGCCAGCAGTTACCGGGAATTGCCGGAGACCCAGTACTTC

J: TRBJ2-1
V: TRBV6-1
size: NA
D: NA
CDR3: CASSFYQVFGNEQFF
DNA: TGTGCCAGCAGTTTCTACCAGGTTTTCGGGAATGAGCAGTTCTTC

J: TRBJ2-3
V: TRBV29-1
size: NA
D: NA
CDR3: CSVERGGSESVPGYF
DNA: TGCAGCGTTGAAAGAGGGGGGAGTGAAAGCGTCCCGGGGTATTTT

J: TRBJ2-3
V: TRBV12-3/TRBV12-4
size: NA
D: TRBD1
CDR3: CASSTTGPSTDTQYF
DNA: TGTGCCAGCAGTACGACAGGGCCAAGCACAGATACGCAGTATTTT

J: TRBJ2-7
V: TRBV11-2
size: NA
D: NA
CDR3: CASTPGVEQYF
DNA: TGTGCCAGCACCCCAGGGGTCGAGCAGTACTTC

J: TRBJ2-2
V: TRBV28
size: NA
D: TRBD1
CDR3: CASSPRPGQGSTGELFF
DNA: TGTGCCAGCAGTCCTCGTCCGGGACAGGGGAGCACCGGGGAGCTGTTTTTT

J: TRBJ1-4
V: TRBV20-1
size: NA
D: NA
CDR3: CSARDQNRKGEKLFF
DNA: TGCAGTGCTAGAGATCAGAACAGGAAGGGTGAAAAACTGTTTTTT

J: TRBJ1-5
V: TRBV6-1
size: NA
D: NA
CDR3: CASRPGSSNQPQHF
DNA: TGTGCCAGCAGACCTGGAAGTAGCAATCAGCCCCAGCATTTT

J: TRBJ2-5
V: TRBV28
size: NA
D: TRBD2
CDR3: CAGRSAGEETQYF
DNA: TGTGCGGGGCGGTCGGCGGGGGAAGAGACCCAGTACTTC

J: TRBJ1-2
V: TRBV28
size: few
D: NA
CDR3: CASSFGGGNYGYTF
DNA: TGTGCCAGCAGTTTTGGAGGGGGTAACTATGGCTACACCTTC

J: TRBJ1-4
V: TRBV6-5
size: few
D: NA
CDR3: CASSIDREKLFF
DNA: TGTGCCAGCAGTATAGACAGGGAAAAACTGTTTTTT

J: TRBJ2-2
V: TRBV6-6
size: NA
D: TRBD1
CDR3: CASSTAPDREGTGELFF
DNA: TGTGCCAGCAGTACAGCACCGGACAGGGAAGGAACCGGGGAGCTGTTTTTT

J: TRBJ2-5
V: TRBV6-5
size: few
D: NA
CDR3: CASSYSFGGRHQETQYF
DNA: TGTGCCAGCAGTTACTCGTTCGGGGGCCGGCACCAAGAGACCCAGTACTTC

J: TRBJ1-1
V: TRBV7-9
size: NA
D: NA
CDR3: CASSLRTVATEAFF
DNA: TGTGCCAGCAGCTTAAGGACCGTAGCCACTGAAGCTTTCTTT